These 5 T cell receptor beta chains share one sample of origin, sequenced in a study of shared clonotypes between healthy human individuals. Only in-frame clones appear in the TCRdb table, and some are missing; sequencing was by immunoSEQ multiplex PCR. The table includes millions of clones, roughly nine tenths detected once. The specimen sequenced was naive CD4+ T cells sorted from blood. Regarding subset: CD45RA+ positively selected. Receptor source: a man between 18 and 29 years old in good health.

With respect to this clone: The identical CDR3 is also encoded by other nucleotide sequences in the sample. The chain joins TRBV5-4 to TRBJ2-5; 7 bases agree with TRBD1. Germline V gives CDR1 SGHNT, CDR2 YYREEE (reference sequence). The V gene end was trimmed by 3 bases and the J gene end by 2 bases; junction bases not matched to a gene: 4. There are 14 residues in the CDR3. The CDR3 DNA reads TGTGCCAGCAGCTCTAGGACAGGTCAAGAGACCCAGTACTTC. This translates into CASSSRTGQETQYF.

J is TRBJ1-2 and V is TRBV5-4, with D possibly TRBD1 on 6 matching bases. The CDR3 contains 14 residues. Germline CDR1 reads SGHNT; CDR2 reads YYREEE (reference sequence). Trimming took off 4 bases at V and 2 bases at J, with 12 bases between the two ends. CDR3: CASSPGDTNYGYTF. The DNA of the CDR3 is TGTGCCAGCAGCCCGGGGGACACCAACTATGGCTACACCTTC. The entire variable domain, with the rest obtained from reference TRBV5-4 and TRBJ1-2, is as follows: ETGVTQSPTHLIKTRGQQVTLRCSSQSGHNTVSWYQQALGQGPQFIFQYYREEENGRGNFPPRFSGLQFPNYSSELNVNALELDDSALYLCASSPGDTNYGYTFGSGTRLTVV.

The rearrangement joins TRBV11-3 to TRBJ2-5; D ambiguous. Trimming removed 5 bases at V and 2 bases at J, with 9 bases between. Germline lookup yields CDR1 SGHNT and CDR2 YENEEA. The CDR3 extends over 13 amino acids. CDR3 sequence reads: CASSDHPQETQYF. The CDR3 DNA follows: TGTGCCAGCAGCGATCACCCACAAGAGACCCAGTACTTC.

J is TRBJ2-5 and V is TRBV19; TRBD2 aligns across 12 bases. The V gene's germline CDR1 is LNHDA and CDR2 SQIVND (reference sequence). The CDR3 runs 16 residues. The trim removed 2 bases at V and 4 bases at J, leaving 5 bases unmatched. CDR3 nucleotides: TGTGCCAGTAGTATACAACTAGCGGGAGGCTCAGAGACCCAGTACTTC. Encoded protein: CASSIQLAGGSETQYF. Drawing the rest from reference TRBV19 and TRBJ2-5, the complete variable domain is DGGITQSPKYLFRKEGQNVTLSCEQNLNHDAMYWYRQDPGQGLRLIYYSQIVNDFQKGDIAEGYSVSREKKESFPLTVTSAQKNPTAFYLCASSIQLAGGSETQYFGPGTRLLVL.

For the CDR3, the DNA is TGTGCCTGGAGTTTTTCTACCTCTGGAAACACCATATATTTT. Its protein product is CAWSFSTSGNTIYF. This chain joins TRBV30 and TRBJ1-3, with D uncertain. The V end lost 2 bases, the J end lost 0 bases, and 8 bases lay between the germline ends. The CDR3 covers 14 residues. From germline, CDR1 is GTSNPN and CDR2 SVGIG (reference sequence).